A single sample gave rise to the 22 T cell receptor beta chains below, sequenced in a study of blood T cell repertoires in COVID-19. Data came from immunoSEQ multiplex PCR; TCRdb stores just in-frame clones and leaves some out. The sample has over 100,000 clones; about three quarters are singletons. Sample: peripheral blood. These TCRs come from a human donor in a cohort sampled during active or convalescent COVID-19.

The chain has TRBV6-6 and TRBJ1-1, with 7 bases matching TRBD1. CDR3 length equals 12 residues. The germline gives CDR1 MNHNY, CDR2 SVGAGI (reference sequence). V was clipped by 8 bases and J by 2 bases; unmatched bases: 2. This chain's CDR3 is CASSGGNTEAFF. As DNA, the CDR3 is TGTGCCAGCTCAGGGGGTAACACTGAAGCTTTCTTT.

This clone was seen at least ten times. V usage is TRBV5-6 and J usage is TRBJ2-2; D ambiguous. The V end lost 4 bases, the J end lost 4 bases, and 8 bases lay between the germline ends. CDR3 length: 13 amino acids. The germline V gene encodes CDR1 SGHDT and CDR2 YYEEEE. In nucleotides, the CDR3 is TGTGCCAGCAGCCAGGTGGGCACCGGGGAGCTGTTTTTT. This encodes CASSQVGTGELFF.

The chain links TRBV6-2 or TRBV6-3 to TRBJ2-3; 13 bases align to TRBD2. Germline CDR1 MNHEY, CDR2 SVGEGT. The CDR3 spans 18 residues. Trimming removed 5 bases from V and 4 bases from J; junction bases left unmatched: 12. CDR3 protein: CASSIGLAGVVSSDTQYF. CDR3 sequence (DNA): TGTGCCAGCAGTATTGGACTAGCGGGAGTTGTATCCTCAGATACGCAGTATTTT.

J is TRBJ1-2 and V is TRBV19, with D perhaps TRBD1 (6 bases). Trimming cost V 7 bases and J 8 bases, with 17 bases left between them. Germline CDR1 and CDR2: LNHDA and SQIVND (reference sequence). The CDR3 has 13 amino acids. CDR3 protein: CASTIIRQGGYTF. DNA for the CDR3: TGTGCCAGTACCATTATAAGGCAGGGGGGCTACACCTTC.

The genes are TRBV4-3 and TRBJ2-1, with 7 bases aligning to TRBD2. There are 17 residues in the CDR3. The trim removed 5 bases at V and 4 bases at J, leaving 14 bases unmatched. The germline V gene encodes CDR1 LGHNA and CDR2 YSLEER. In DNA form, the CDR3 reads TGCGCCAGCAGCTCCCTTGGTGGGGGGGGGAGATACAATGAGCAGTTCTTC. Protein product: CASSSLGGGGRYNEQFF.

The chain couples TRBV11-2 to TRBJ2-2; 10 bases are a match to TRBD1. This CDR3 has 16 amino acids. Per the germline V gene, CDR1 is SGHAT and CDR2 is FQNNGV. V dropped 3 bases and J dropped 2; count of bases not matched to a gene: 3. DNA for the CDR3: TGTGCCAGCAGCTTCGGGACAGGGGTTAACACCGGGGAGCTGTTTTTT. It encodes CASSFGTGVNTGELFF. The full variable domain, its missing parts supplied by reference TRBV11-2 and TRBJ2-2, is EAGVAQSPRYKIIEKRQSVAFWCNPISGHATLYWYQQILGQGPKLLIQFQNNGVVDDSQLPKDRFSAERLKGVDSTLKIQPAKLEDSAVYLCASSFGTGVNTGELFFGEGSRLTVL.

V gene TRBV6-6 combines with J gene TRBJ2-7; no firm D call. Germline CDR1 MNHNY, CDR2 SVGAGI (reference sequence). The CDR3 totals 13 residues. V was pared by 10 bases and J by 4 bases, with 17 bases between. The CDR3 region is CATLLETAYEQYF. In nucleotides, the CDR3 is TGTGCCACCTTACTGGAAACAGCATACGAGCAGTACTTC.

J is TRBJ1-5 and V is TRBV7-9; no definite D call. CDR3 length: 14 residues. V was clipped by 5 bases and J by 1 base, with 9 bases between them. Germline lookup yields CDR1 SEHNR and CDR2 FQNEAQ (reference sequence). The CDR3 DNA follows: TGTGCCAGCAGCCCGACAACGAGCAATCAGCCCCAGCATTTT. Its translation: CASSPTTSNQPQHF.

This chain joins TRBV7-2 and TRBJ2-1; TRBD2 matches 10 bases. The CDR3 contains 14 residues. Germline CDR1 SGHTA, CDR2 FQGNSA. V shed 2 bases, J shed 9 bases, and the junction held 4 bases outside the gene matches. The CDR3 is CASSLLAGGGEQFF. As DNA, the CDR3 is TGTGCCAGCAGCTTATTAGCGGGGGGTGGTGAGCAGTTCTTC.

The V and J genes are TRBV7-9 and TRBJ2-7; 8 nucleotides line up with TRBD1. Germline V gene data show CDR1 as SEHNR and CDR2 as FQNEAQ (reference sequence). Unmatched junction bases numbered 16, after V lost 0 bases and J lost 3 bases. This CDR3 comprises 19 residues. CDR3 nucleotide sequence: TGTGCCAGCAGCTTAGCCACGGGACAGGTCCCTCTAAACGGCTACGAGCAGTACTTC. Translating it yields CASSLATGQVPLNGYEQYF.

This chain connects TRBV2 to TRBJ2-5; D is possibly TRBD2 (6 bases). This CDR3 region has 13 residues. Trimming pared 6 bases from V and 1 base from J, leaving 9 bases between. CDR1 SNHLY and CDR2 FYNNEI come from the germline V gene. The CDR3 sequence is CASRRDFQETQYF. CDR3 nucleotide sequence: TGTGCCAGCAGGCGGGACTTCCAAGAGACCCAGTACTTC.

This sequence joins TRBV21-1 and TRBJ2-1; TRBD2, the table's D call, was not compared with the DNA. TRBV21-1 is a documented pseudogene. This CDR3 has 15 residues. This CDR3 is CASSKVGTRVYEQFF. The DNA for the CDR3 is TGTGCCAGCAGCAAAGTAGGGACTAGGGTCTATGAGCAGTTCTTC.

The rearrangement joins TRBV7-2 to TRBJ2-5; 16 bases align to TRBD2. The CDR3 length is 17 residues. CDR1 and CDR2 (germline): SGHTA, FQGNSA. Trimming cost V 4 bases and J 0 bases; bases outside gene matches: 2. This CDR3 is CASSWGLAGGYQETQYF. In nucleotides, the CDR3 is TGTGCCAGCAGCTGGGGACTAGCGGGGGGGTACCAAGAGACCCAGTACTTC.

In this sample, this clone turned up once. The rearrangement uses TRBV9 and TRBJ2-2; 8 bases are shared with TRBD1. V gave up 4 bases and J gave up 3 bases; unmatched junction bases: 17. This CDR3 has 19 residues. CDR1 and CDR2 from the germline V gene are SGDLS and YYNGEE. The CDR3 protein is CASSRRATPGGLDTGELFF. The CDR3 DNA follows: TGTGCCAGCAGCCGTCGCGCTACCCCAGGGGGCTTAGACACCGGGGAGCTGTTTTTT.

This rearrangement joins TRBV11-2 to TRBJ2-1; 12 nucleotides align to TRBD2. Trimming removed 0 bases from V and 7 bases from J; junction bases left unmatched: 7. Germline-derived CDR1 and CDR2 are SGHAT and FQNNGV. This CDR3 has 17 amino acids. In DNA form, the CDR3 reads TGTGCCAGCAGCTTAGATCAGACTAGCGGGAGTCATAATGAGCAGTTCTTC. Its protein is CASSLDQTSGSHNEQFF.

A few counts support this clone. The chain combines TRBV28 with TRBJ2-5; 7 nucleotides agree with TRBD2. The CDR3 contains 13 residues. V gave up 6 bases and J gave up 2 bases; unmatched junction bases: 3. Looked up from germline, CDR1 is MDHEN and CDR2 is SYDVKM. In nucleotides, the CDR3 is TGTGCCAGCAGGTTGGGGGGGCAAGAGACCCAGTACTTC. This gives the protein CASRLGGQETQYF.

CDR3 loop: CASSPAGQAKLTDTQYF. CDR3 nucleotides: TGTGCCAGCAGCCCTGCGGGACAGGCTAAACTCACAGATACGCAGTATTTT. The gene calls are TRBV16 and TRBJ2-3, with 8 bases lining up with TRBD1. The germline V gene encodes CDR1 KGHSY and CDR2 FQNENV. V lost 4 bases and J lost 2; bases outside the gene matches: 11. The CDR3 length is 17 residues.

The V gene is TRBV5-1, the J gene TRBJ2-2, with D tentatively TRBD1 (5 bases). CDR3 length: 18 residues. Germline CDR1 reads SGHRS; CDR2 reads YFSETQ. V was cut by 7 bases and J by 0 bases, with 22 bases left in between. In DNA form, the CDR3 reads TGCGCCAGCCGGGTCCTGGTCTTGGACACTACGAACACCGGGGAGCTGTTTTTT. Translated, it gives CASRVLVLDTTNTGELFF. Using reference TRBV5-1 and TRBJ2-2 for the parts outside the CDR3, the full variable domain is KAGVTQTPRYLIKTRGQQVTLSCSPISGHRSVSWYQQTPGQGLQFLFEYFSETQRNKGNFPGRFSGRQFSNSRSEMNVSTLELGDSALYLCASRVLVLDTTNTGELFFGEGSRLTVL.

The chain couples TRBV5-1 to TRBJ1-6, with 8 bases aligning to TRBD1. The CDR3 covers 16 residues. Looked up from germline, CDR1 is SGHRS and CDR2 is YFSETQ. V was clipped by 0 bases and J by 9 bases; unmatched bases: 8. The chain's CDR3 is CASSLGPGGEGSPLHF. CDR3 nucleotide sequence: TGCGCCAGCAGCTTGGGACCAGGGGGCGAAGGTTCACCCCTCCACTTT.

V is TRBV7-9 and J is TRBJ1-6, with no clear D. With 5 bases removed from V and 4 bases from J, the gap between germline ends came to 9 bases. The CDR3 spans 14 residues. Germline V lookup: CDR1 SEHNR, CDR2 FQNEAQ (reference sequence). The CDR3 region has the DNA TGTGCCAGCAGCCCGGCGGGGTATAATTCACCCCTCCACTTT. Protein product: CASSPAGYNSPLHF.

A few counts support this clone. This chain uses TRBV3-1 (or the pseudogene TRBV3-2) with TRBJ2-2, with D possibly being TRBD1 (5 bases). The V gene lost 5 bases and the J gene lost 7 bases, with 14 bases spanning the gap. CDR3 size: 14 residues. From germline, CDR1 is LGHDT and CDR2 YNNKEL (reference sequence). CDR3 protein: CASSKQPGIGELFF. The CDR3 DNA reads TGTGCCAGCAGCAAACAACCAGGGATCGGGGAGCTGTTTTTT.

V gene TRBV6-2 or TRBV6-3 combines with J gene TRBJ2-7, with D maybe TRBD1 (6 bases). The length of the CDR3 is 14 residues. Looked up from germline, CDR1 is MNHEY and CDR2 is SVGEGT. V dropped 4 bases and J dropped 3 bases, with 13 bases sitting between them. As DNA, the CDR3 is TGTGCCAGCAGTTGGGGGACACCTCTCTACGAGCAGTACTTC. Its protein product is CASSWGTPLYEQYF.